This passage covers 8 T cell receptor beta chains from one sample sequenced in a study of shared clonotypes between healthy human individuals. Sequencing used immunoSEQ multiplex PCR; TCRdb keeps in-frame clones, though not all of them. The sample lists some 490,000 clones; 60% to 80% were seen once. Material: PBMCs. The receptor set was obtained from a woman aged 40 to 50 in good health. Some clones in this sample may be carry-over from other donors' samples.

The genes are TRBV6-5 and TRBJ2-2; TRBD2 matches at 12 bases. Losses at the gene ends were 6 bases for V and 3 bases for J; bases not matched to a gene: 2. This CDR3 spans 15 amino acids. Germline CDR1 reads MNHEY; CDR2 reads SVGAGI. The DNA for the CDR3 is TGTGCCAGCAGGCGACTAGCGGGAGACACCGGGGAGCTGTTTTTT. Residues: CASRRLAGDTGELFF.

V gene TRBV5-1 combines with J gene TRBJ2-2, with TRBD2 identical over 7 bases. Germline CDR1 reads SGHRS; CDR2 reads YFSETQ. The CDR3 length is 15 residues. Trimming at V came to 2 bases and at J to 7 bases, leaving 8 bases not matched to a gene. The CDR3 DNA reads TGCGCCAGCAGCTTCTGGCGGGAGCAGGTCGGGGAGCTGTTTTTT. Protein sequence: CASSFWREQVGELFF.

The V and J genes are TRBV30 and TRBJ1-6; no definite D call. The CDR3 length is 14 residues. Germline CDR1 and CDR2: GTSNPN and SVGIG (reference sequence). V lost 1 base and J lost 9, with 13 bases in between. CDR3 bases: TGTGCCTGGAGTGAGGGAATGATGGGTTCACCCCTCCACTTT. Encoded protein: CAWSEGMMGSPLHF.

This clone was seen a handful of times. This chain connects TRBV7-9 to TRBJ1-1; weak D call: TRBD1 (6 bases). The germline CDR1 and CDR2 sequences are SEHNR and FQNEAQ (reference sequence). Trimming took 0 bases from V and 1 from J, leaving 9 bases between them. The CDR3 contains 15 residues. The DNA of the CDR3 is TGTGCCAGCAGCTTAGCGTGGACAGCGAACACTGAAGCTTTCTTT. It encodes CASSLAWTANTEAFF.

The CDR3 protein is CASSLLFSETQYF. The CDR3 coding sequence is TGTGCCAGCAGCTTACTCTTTTCGGAGACCCAGTACTTC. This sequence joins TRBV13 and TRBJ2-5; no clear D. Germline V CDR1 and CDR2: PRHDT, FYEKMQ (reference sequence). The CDR3 length is 13 residues. The V end lost 2 bases, the J end lost 5 bases, and 9 bases lay between the germline ends.

The V and J genes are TRBV30 and TRBJ2-7; the match to TRBD2 covers 10 bases. CDR3 length: 14 amino acids. The V segment lost 2 bases and the J segment 2 bases; nucleotides outside the gene matches: 3. CDR1 GTSNPN and CDR2 SVGIG come from the germline V gene (reference sequence). CDR3 region: CAWSRTSGAYEQYF. The CDR3 DNA reads as TGTGCCTGGAGTCGGACTAGCGGAGCCTACGAGCAGTACTTC.

The CDR3 region is CSVEEGSGEKLFF. The CDR3 nucleotides read TGCAGCGTTGAAGAGGGAAGTGGGGAAAAACTGTTTTTT. This rearrangement joins TRBV29-1 to TRBJ1-4; no reliable D call. Deletions cut 0 bases from V and 8 bases from J, with 10 bases between. Germline CDR1 and CDR2: SQVTM and ANQGSEA. The CDR3 contains 13 residues.

This chain connects TRBV2 to TRBJ1-1; TRBD1 is a possible D gene (6 bases). The V end lost 4 bases, the J end lost 8 bases, and 11 bases lay between the germline ends. Germline values: CDR1 SNHLY, CDR2 FYNNEI. This CDR3 has 12 residues. This chain's CDR3 is CASSATGWEAFF. CDR3 nucleotide sequence: TGTGCCAGCAGTGCGACAGGATGGGAAGCTTTCTTT.